Listed below are T cell receptor beta chains from one sample, sequenced in a study of T-cell reconstitution after alpha-beta-depleted transplantation in children. TCRdb processed the PCR reads anew with MiXCR; each CDR3 protein has one entry. The data contain around 450,000 distinct CDR3 sequences, 43% of them singletons. This specimen consisted of PBMCs, obtained before TCRalphabeta/CD19-depleted stem cell transplant. These receptors all stem from a girl aged 2 to 10 with aplastic anemia, due to receive a stem cell transplant. The CDR3 runs from the conserved cysteine through the conserved F or W. Each record gives: J gene, V gene, clone size, D gene, CDR3 protein, CDR3 DNA. A D gene is named only where the DNA matches it firmly. Some rows have no size entry. The others give once, few or many, or a class for an expanded clone.

J gene: TRBJ2-1
V gene: TRBV11-2
clone size: many
D gene: TRBD2
CDR3 protein: CASSLVAGVRLSEQFF
CDR3 DNA: TGTGCCAGCAGCTTAGTGGCGGGAGTCAGACTCAGTGAGCAGTTCTTC

J gene: TRBJ1-1
V gene: TRBV9
clone size: -
D gene: -
CDR3 protein: CASVPDGHTEAFF
CDR3 DNA: TGTGCCAGCGTCCCTGACGGTCACACTGAAGCTTTCTTT

J gene: TRBJ2-3
V gene: TRBV7-2
clone size: few
D gene: -
CDR3 protein: CASSYENTDTQYF
CDR3 DNA: TGTGCCAGCAGTTACGAAAACACAGATACGCAGTATTTT

J gene: TRBJ2-1
V gene: TRBV12-3/TRBV12-4
clone size: many
D gene: TRBD1
CDR3 protein: CASRPKTGVYNEQFF
CDR3 DNA: TGTGCCAGCAGACCGAAGACAGGGGTCTACAATGAGCAGTTCTTC

J gene: TRBJ2-7
V gene: TRBV10-3
clone size: -
D gene: -
CDR3 protein: CAISGNPVGRYEQYF
CDR3 DNA: TGTGCCATCAGTGGCAATCCGGTCGGACGTTACGAGCAGTACTTC

J gene: TRBJ2-2
V gene: TRBV7-8
clone size: -
D gene: TRBD1
CDR3 protein: CASSLHRGQAGELFF
CDR3 DNA: TGTGCCAGCAGCTTGCACAGGGGGCAGGCCGGGGAGCTGTTTTTT

J gene: TRBJ2-1
V gene: TRBV15
clone size: -
D gene: -
CDR3 protein: CATSTLLAPNEQFF
CDR3 DNA: TGTGCCACCTCAACTTTACTAGCCCCCAATGAGCAGTTCTTC

J gene: TRBJ1-1
V gene: TRBV27
clone size: -
D gene: TRBD1
CDR3 protein: CASSLGTGRTEAFF
CDR3 DNA: TGTGCCAGCAGTTTGGGGACAGGGAGGACTGAAGCTTTCTTT

J gene: TRBJ2-1
V gene: TRBV30
clone size: many
D gene: TRBD2
CDR3 protein: CAWSGGLAGAYNEQFF
CDR3 DNA: TGTGCCTGGAGTGGGGGACTAGCGGGAGCCTACAATGAGCAGTTCTTC

J gene: TRBJ2-5
V gene: TRBV20-1
clone size: many
D gene: -
CDR3 protein: CSARGLGGLETQYF
CDR3 DNA: TGCAGTGCTAGGGGATTAGGGGGGTTAGAGACCCAGTACTTC

J gene: TRBJ2-3
V gene: TRBV11-2
clone size: many
D gene: -
CDR3 protein: CASSLDIGTDTQYF
CDR3 DNA: TGTGCCAGCAGCTTAGATATCGGCACAGATACGCAGTATTTT